This TCR beta chain is drawn from a study of blood T cell repertoires in COVID-19. About the research overall: The samples span acute and convalescent COVID-19 from the United States, Italy and Spain. PBMCs, B-cell-depleted T cells, or T cells provided the cDNA or gDNA that made up the material.

This CDR3 has 11 amino acids. Germline CDR1 is LGHDT and CDR2 is YNNKEL (reference sequence). The V end was cut by 4 bases, the J end by 6 bases, with 7 bases between. Original handling: Scientists estimated how many nucleated cells there were by amplifying reference gene primers. Sequencing used immunoSEQ multiplex PCR; TCRdb keeps in-frame clones, though not all of them. The V and J calls and clone size come from that table; D and trimming were worked out from the DNA. Among around 98,000 clones listed, 75% to 85% were seen once. This clone appeared a single time. V is TRBV3-1 (or the pseudogene TRBV3-2) and J is TRBJ2-7, with D possibly matching TRBD2 (5 bases). This clonotype originated in a man between 70 and 80 years old with acute or convalescent COVID-19. Sequenced: peripheral blood. The CDR3 DNA sequence: TGTGCCAGCAGCCGGACTTTCGAGCAGTACTTC. Translating it yields CASSRTFEQYF.